The next 18 T cell receptor beta chains were all read from a single sample in a study of CD8+ T cells in alopecia areata (dated by TCRdb to 2016 to 2019). The treatment or condition label for this specimen denotes: oral pan-JAK inhibitor, 5-10 mg twice daily. Library prep was done by the immunoSEQ multiplex PCR assay. RNA was extracted from all samples and reverse transcribed into cDNA as template for TCR sequencing. TCRdb stores this immuneACCESS table with in-frame sequences only. Part of the clones is absent; in the studies checked, under half of the shortfall reflects unresolved V genes, and no reason is known for the rest. This sample has a few hundred thousand clones in its table, and around 64% of those were observed once. About 0.93% of the sample comes from the top ten. Sequences were derived from CD4+ T cells sorted from blood, sampled at approximately week 51, from a patient treated with tofacitinib. These receptors were obtained from a human donor with alopecia areata.

This clone has more than one count but fewer than ten. This chain links TRBV5-1 with TRBJ1-1; a weak D match, TRBD1 (6 bases). The germline V and J ends were trimmed by 0 bases and 1 base, with 16 bases remaining between them. This CDR3 spans 17 amino acids. The V gene's germline CDR1 is SGHRS and CDR2 YFSETQ. CDR3 sequence (DNA): TGCGCCAGCAGCTTGGTTGTTGCCTGGGGGGCGAACACTGAAGCTTTCTTT. Its protein is CASSLVVAWGANTEAFF. Supplemented by reference TRBV5-1 and TRBJ1-1, the full variable domain reads KAGVTQTPRYLIKTRGQQVTLSCSPISGHRSVSWYQQTPGQGLQFLFEYFSETQRNKGNFPGRFSGRQFSNSRSEMNVSTLELGDSALYLCASSLVVAWGANTEAFFGQGTRLTVV.

The chain recombines TRBV30 with TRBJ2-1; TRBD2 matches 11 bases. V gave up 7 bases and J gave up 3 bases; unmatched junction bases: 2. This CDR3 region has 13 residues. Germline CDR1 reads GTSNPN; CDR2 reads SVGIG (reference sequence). CDR3 DNA: TGTGCCTTAGGGACTAGCGGCTACAATGAGCAGTTCTTC. Amino acids: CALGTSGYNEQFF.

CDR3 sequence (DNA): TGCAGCGTTTATGGGGGGGCAGTGGACAGGAAACATCCCTACGAGCAGTACTTC. It translates to CSVYGGAVDRKHPYEQYF. V usage is TRBV29-1 and J usage is TRBJ2-7; the D call may be TRBD1 or TRBD2 (7 bases each). The CDR3 length is 18 residues. With 5 bases removed from V and 2 bases from J, the gap between germline ends came to 28 bases. The germline CDR1 and CDR2 sequences are SQVTM and ANQGSEA.

This clone was counted between two and nine times. The chain employs TRBV5-1 and TRBJ2-7, with a possible D match to TRBD1 (5 bases). Trimming pared 3 bases from V and 3 bases from J, leaving 7 bases between. Germline V gene sequence: CDR1 SGHRS, CDR2 YFSETQ. The CDR3 consists of 12 residues. CDR3 region: CASSSQGYEQYF. The CDR3 nucleotides read TGCGCCAGCAGCTCGCAGGGCTACGAGCAGTACTTC.

With regard to this clone: This may stem from a read error, because a much larger clone lies one nucleotide away. In the same sample, other DNA sequences code for this CDR3. The chain couples TRBV27 to TRBJ1-3, with TRBD1 matching 7 bases. There are 14 residues in the CDR3. Germline V lookup: CDR1 MNHEY, CDR2 SMNVEV (reference sequence). Losses at the gene ends were 2 bases for V and 4 bases for J; bases not matched to a gene: 2. In nucleotides, the CDR3 is TGTGCCAGCAGTTTAACGGGACAGGGAAACACCATATATTTT. Encoded protein: CASSLTGQGNTIYF.

This clone occurred a few times. V and J are TRBV7-9 and TRBJ1-2; TRBD1 is a possible D gene (5 bases). CDR1 SEHNR and CDR2 FQNEAQ come from the germline V gene (reference sequence). Trimming pared 7 bases from V and 2 bases from J, leaving 17 bases between. The CDR3 runs to 15 residues. The CDR3 spells CASIPGQETNYGYTF. The CDR3 DNA reads as TGTGCCAGCATCCCAGGGCAGGAGACCAACTATGGCTACACCTTC.

This clone has a handful of counts. The junction shows a germline mismatch at one end, possibly a read error. The chain has TRBV29-1 and TRBJ2-1, with D possibly being TRBD2 (5 bases). In germline, CDR1 is SQVTM, CDR2 ANQGSEA. The CDR3 consists of 16 residues. The DNA of the CDR3 is TGCAGCGGTGAACCCTCTAGTATCGGGGTCGACAATGAGCAGTTCTTC. Its protein is CSGEPSSIGVDNEQFF.

The rearrangement links TRBV9 to TRBJ1-2; no definite D call. The germline gives CDR1 SGDLS, CDR2 YYNGEE. The CDR3 sequence is 16 residues long. With 0 bases removed from V and 2 bases from J, the gap between germline ends came to 14 bases. This chain's CDR3 is CASSVDGGQRNYGYTF. In DNA, the CDR3 is TGTGCCAGCAGCGTAGACGGCGGGCAGAGAAACTATGGCTACACCTTC.

The chain recombines TRBV6-5 with TRBJ2-6; D might be TRBD2 (6 bases). Germline V gives CDR1 MNHEY, CDR2 SVGAGI. The V end was cut by 8 bases, the J end by 0 bases, with 11 bases between. The CDR3 length is 15 residues. The CDR3 loop is CASRDSGSGANVLTF. The DNA of the CDR3 is TGTGCCAGCCGGGACTCCGGCTCTGGGGCCAACGTCCTGACTTTC.

This clone showed up just a few times. The chain recombines TRBV29-1 with TRBJ1-5; perhaps TRBD1 as D (5 bases). Germline CDR1 is SQVTM and CDR2 is ANQGSEA. Trimming stripped 7 bases from V and 6 bases from J, with 22 bases between. The CDR3 loop spans 15 amino acids. The CDR3 nucleotides read TGCAGCGCCAACCTATATTTATCCACAGGTCAGCCCCAGCATTTT. It yields the protein CSANLYLSTGQPQHF.

The chain combines TRBV4-2 with TRBJ1-2; weak D call: TRBD1 (5 bases). Germline-derived CDR1 and CDR2 are LGHNA and YNFKEQ. Trimming took off 0 bases at V and 4 bases at J, with 12 bases between the two ends. The CDR3 length is 15 residues. CDR3: CASSQERDRFYGYTF. The CDR3 DNA reads TGTGCCAGCAGCCAAGAAAGGGACCGCTTCTATGGCTACACCTTC.

This sequence joins TRBV29-1 and TRBJ1-1, with 7 bases fitting TRBD1. The CDR3 contains 12 residues. V trimming: 8 bases; J trimming: 4 bases; junction bases outside the gene matches: 7. Germline assignment: CDR1 SQVTM and CDR2 ANQGSEA. CDR3 sequence: CSFLPGGTEAFF. The CDR3 region has the DNA TGCAGCTTTTTACCAGGGGGCACTGAAGCTTTCTTT.

This sequence joins TRBV7-9 and TRBJ1-1, with TRBD1 as a possible D gene (6 bases). With 5 bases removed from V and 5 bases from J, the gap between germline ends came to 12 bases. This CDR3 comprises 13 residues. The germline V gene encodes CDR1 SEHNR and CDR2 FQNEAQ (reference sequence). This chain's CDR3 is CASSPEGGTEAFF. The CDR3 region has the DNA TGTGCCAGCAGCCCGGAGGGGGGAACTGAAGCTTTCTTT.

V and J are TRBV5-1 and TRBJ1-6, with 8 positions matching TRBD1. The CDR3 is made up of 15 amino acids. The V gene's germline CDR1 is SGHRS and CDR2 YFSETQ. After removal of 7 bases from V and 3 bases from J, the junction contained 6 bases not matched to a gene. This chain's CDR3 is CASRDRINYNSPLHF. The CDR3 DNA follows: TGCGCCAGCCGGGACAGGATTAACTATAATTCACCCCTCCACTTT.

The V and J genes are TRBV5-1 and TRBJ2-3; the D is unclear. From germline, CDR1 is SGHRS and CDR2 YFSETQ. This CDR3 is built from 14 residues. The germline V and J ends were trimmed by 5 bases and 3 bases, with 13 bases remaining between them. The CDR3 DNA follows: TGCGCCAGCAGAGTGCAGAGAAATACAGATACGCAGTATTTT. Amino acids: CASRVQRNTDTQYF.

The V and J genes are TRBV27 and TRBJ1-5; TRBD1 aligns across 11 bases. The trim removed 3 bases at V and 4 bases at J, leaving 2 bases unmatched. Germline CDR1 and CDR2: MNHEY and SMNVEV (reference sequence). The CDR3 consists of 15 residues. In DNA form, the CDR3 reads TGTGCCAGCAGTTTTGGACAGGGGGCGAATCAGCCCCAGCATTTT. Its translation: CASSFGQGANQPQHF.

This clone was detected only a few times. The chain recombines TRBV4-2 with TRBJ1-1; no firm D call. The CDR3 contains 15 residues. Trimming left V 1 base short and J 0 bases short, with 9 bases between. Germline CDR1 LGHNA, CDR2 YNFKEQ. The CDR3 DNA follows: TGTGCCAGCAGCCAAGGCCCAAGCATGAACACTGAAGCTTTCTTT. This gives the protein CASSQGPSMNTEAFF.

CDR3 nucleotides: TGCAGCGCCGTTCCAGGTCGAGAGACCCAGTACTTC. It specifies CSAVPGRETQYF. The V call is TRBV29-1, the J call TRBJ2-5; D gene unclear. The CDR3 consists of 12 residues. V was cut by 7 bases and J by 4 bases, with 13 bases left in between. In germline, CDR1 is SQVTM, CDR2 ANQGSEA.